This T cell receptor (beta chain) appears in the sequencing data of a study of blood T cell repertoires in COVID-19. Looking at the study overall: Material from acute and convalescent COVID-19 was sourced from the United States, Italy and Spain.

The CDR3 loop spans 15 amino acids. V shed 6 bases and J 1 base; nucleotides not matched to a gene: 6. Germline lookup yields CDR1 MNHEY and CDR2 SVGAGI. The method was immunoSEQ multiplex PCR; TCRdb's version includes in-frame clones alone and lacks a portion of them. The sample holds 120,000 or so clones; approximately 90% are singletons and the top ten take 3.3%. The receptor's source is a woman between 50 and 59 years old with acute or convalescent COVID-19. The sample taken for sequencing was peripheral blood. The chain couples TRBV6-5 to TRBJ2-4; 7 bases are shared with TRBD2. The CDR3 sequence: CASRREGQAKNIQYF. The CDR3 DNA reads TGTGCCAGCAGAAGGGAGGGCCAGGCCAAAAACATTCAGTACTTC.